Presented here are 4 T cell receptor beta chains from one specimen sequenced in a study of PD-L1 blockade in urothelial cancer. Measured with immunoSEQ multiplex PCR; TCRdb has only the in-frame clones, and not every one. This table has about 90,000 clones, over 80% appearing once. Time point denoted: peripheral blood 6 weeks after treatment start. The specimen was PBMCs, collected around atezolizumab (anti-PD-L1) treatment. The receptors derive from a man between 65 and 85 years old with urothelial cancer.

A few counts support this clone. This sequence joins TRBV7-9 and TRBJ1-5; D possibly corresponds to TRBD1 (6 bases). V was trimmed by 1 base and J by 6 bases, leaving 7 bases between them. The CDR3 is 13 amino acids. CDR1 is SEHNR and CDR2 is FQNEAQ in the germline V gene (reference sequence). The chain's CDR3 is CASSLDRVQPQHF. CDR3 nucleotide sequence: TGTGCCAGCAGCTTAGACAGGGTTCAGCCCCAGCATTTT.

This clone was counted between two and nine times. The V call is TRBV5-4, the J call TRBJ2-6; no clear D gene. There are 14 residues in the CDR3. Trimming cost V 7 bases and J 0 bases, with 8 bases left between them. Germline V gene lookup returns CDR1 SGHNT and CDR2 YYREEE (reference sequence). This CDR3 is CASRSSSGANVLTF. In nucleotides, the CDR3 is TGTGCCAGCCGCAGTTCCTCTGGGGCCAACGTCCTGACTTTC.

V and J are TRBV10-3 and TRBJ2-7, with D possibly TRBD2 on 6 matching bases. This CDR3 is 14 amino acids long. CDR1 and CDR2 from the germline V gene are ENHRY and SYGVKD. Trimming took 3 bases from V and 0 from J, leaving 9 bases between them. CDR3 in DNA: TGTGCCATCAGTGACGGGGGAGGCTCCTACGAGCAGTACTTC. Its translation: CAISDGGGSYEQYF.

The genes are TRBV19 and TRBJ2-5, with 9 bases identical to TRBD2. Germline V CDR1 and CDR2: LNHDA, SQIVND (reference sequence). The CDR3 runs to 18 residues. After removal of 0 bases from V and 1 base from J, the junction contained 9 bases not matched to a gene. CDR3 nucleotides: TGTGCCAGTAGTATAGACCCCGCGACTAGCGGAATCCAAGAGACCCAGTACTTC. Protein sequence: CASSIDPATSGIQETQYF.